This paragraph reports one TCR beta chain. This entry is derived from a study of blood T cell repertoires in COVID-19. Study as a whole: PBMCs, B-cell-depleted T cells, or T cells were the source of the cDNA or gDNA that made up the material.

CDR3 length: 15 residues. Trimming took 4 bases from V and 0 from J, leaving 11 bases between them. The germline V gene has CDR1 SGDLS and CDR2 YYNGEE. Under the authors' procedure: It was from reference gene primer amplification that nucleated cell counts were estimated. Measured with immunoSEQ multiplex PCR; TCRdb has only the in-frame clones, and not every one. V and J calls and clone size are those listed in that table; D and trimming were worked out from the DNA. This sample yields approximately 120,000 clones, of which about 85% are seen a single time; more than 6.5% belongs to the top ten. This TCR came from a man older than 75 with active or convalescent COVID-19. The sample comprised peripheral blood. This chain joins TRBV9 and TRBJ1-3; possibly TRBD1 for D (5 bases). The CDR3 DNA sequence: TGTGCCAGCAGCCTCGACAGCCACTCTGGAAACACCATATATTTT. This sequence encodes CASSLDSHSGNTIYF.